This is a list of T cell receptor beta chains from one sample in a study of regulatory T cells in long-lasting Graves disease. Each CDR3 protein is one row after TCRdb ran MiXCR on the multiplex PCR reads. The sample consists of about 420,000 distinct CDR3 sequences, roughly a quarter of them appearing once. The sample consisted of peripheral blood mononuclear cells (PBMCs), taken when the disease was refractory, from a patient treated with antithyroid drugs. All receptors come from a female donor with Graves disease. Each CDR3 is given with its conserved first and last residue. A D gene is named only where the DNA matches it firmly. Size values are once, few and many counts, or a class for expanded clones, and some rows have none.

clone size	D gene	V gene	J gene	CDR3 protein	CDR3 DNA
-	-	TRBV20-1	TRBJ2-7	CSARRDGVSYEQYF	TGCAGTGCTAGGAGGGACGGGGTCTCCTACGAGCAGTACTTC
few	-	TRBV27	TRBJ2-5	CASSSQVTQETQYF	TGTGCCAGCAGTTCCCAGGTGACCCAAGAGACCCAGTACTTC
few	TRBD2	TRBV5-1	TRBJ2-5	CASSSSRTSGSRETQYF	TGCGCCAGCAGCTCGTCGAGGACTAGCGGGAGTAGAGAGACCCAGTACTTC
many	-	TRBV28	TRBJ1-4	CASSQPSTITTNEKLFF	TGTGCCAGCAGTCAACCCTCTACGATTACAACTAATGAAAAACTGTTTTTT
many	-	TRBV12-3/TRBV12-4	TRBJ2-7	CASSFGTPPYEQYF	TGTGCCAGCAGTTTCGGGACACCTCCCTACGAGCAGTACTTC
many	-	TRBV10-3	TRBJ1-5	CATRPDKTSNQPQHF	TGTGCCACCCGACCGGACAAGACTAGCAATCAGCCCCAGCATTTT
few	TRBD1	TRBV7-8	TRBJ1-5	CASSLGRTGGQPQHF	TGTGCCAGCAGCTTAGGGCGGACAGGGGGACAGCCCCAGCATTTT
-	-	TRBV6-2/TRBV6-3	TRBJ1-5	CASSLSGNSNQPQHF	TGTGCCAGCAGCCTCTCAGGAAATAGCAATCAGCCCCAGCATTTT
few	TRBD1	TRBV18	TRBJ2-2	CASSRTGTNTGELFF	TGTGCCAGCTCACGGACAGGGACGAACACCGGGGAGCTGTTTTTT
-	-	TRBV7-2	TRBJ2-2	CASSPRGRDTNTGELFF	TGTGCCAGCAGCCCCCGAGGGCGGGATACGAACACCGGGGAGCTGTTTTTT
many	TRBD1	TRBV5-1	TRBJ1-4	CASSLGGQGGEKLFF	TGTGCCAGCAGCTTAGGTGGACAGGGGGGCGAAAAACTGTTTTTT
-	-	TRBV7-9	TRBJ2-5	CASSAIPGLTETQYF	TGTGCCAGCAGCGCCATACCGGGATTAACAGAGACCCAGTACTTC
-	TRBD2	TRBV5-6	TRBJ2-5	CASSFPGLAGVNQETQYF	TGTGCCAGCAGCTTCCCGGGACTAGCGGGGGTAAACCAAGAGACCCAGTACTTC
few	TRBD1	TRBV18	TRBJ2-7	CASSPRQGVGEQYF	TGTGCCAGCTCACCGCGACAGGGGGTTGGGGAGCAGTACTTC
-	-	TRBV5-1	TRBJ1-1	CASSLGMMNTEAFF	TGCGCCAGCAGCCTTGGGATGATGAACACTGAAGCTTTCTTT